This TCR beta chain was profiled in a study of blood T cell repertoires in COVID-19. In the study overall: The United States, Italy and Spain were the sources of the acute and convalescent COVID-19 samples.

Only in-frame clones appear in the TCRdb table, and some are missing; sequencing was by immunoSEQ multiplex PCR. The data show about 250,000 clones, approximately 85% seen once. CDR1 is SGHRS, CDR2 YFSETQ, per germline. There are 16 residues in the CDR3. J gave up 2 bases and V 3 bases, and 7 bases lay outside the gene matches. What was sequenced was peripheral blood. This TCR was sampled from a woman over 75 with COVID-19, enrolled during active disease. The rearrangement links TRBV5-1 to TRBJ2-3; 9 bases match TRBD1. CDR3 residues: CASSSGTGIHTDTQYF. The CDR3 nucleotides read TGCGCCAGCAGCTCCGGGACAGGGATACACACAGATACGCAGTATTTT.